This note documents a single TCR beta chain sequence. Antigen: not known. The CDR3 does not close with the conserved phenylalanine or tryptophan, likely indicating a read error. Co-extracted RNA and DNA came from around 20-30 mg of unsorted bulk tissue. Surgical resection was used to treat these primary liver carcinoma patients. TCR beta cDNA was reverse-transcribed from 450 to 500 ng of total RNA. The reaction used a constant-region primer and ProtoScript II reverse transcriptase. Libraries of TCR beta came from three nested multiplex PCR rounds with slightly modified ARM-PCR. The study ran its first two PCR rounds for approximately 11 cycles each, using TRBV1-TRBV30 forward primers and a C-beta reverse primer. TCRdb independently ran MiXCR on the multiplex PCR reads; one entry per CDR3 protein. The table includes roughly 32,000 distinct CDR3 sequences, around two thirds detected once. This CDR3 comprises 17 residues. Germline V gene sequence: CDR1 PRHDT, CDR2 FYEKMQ (reference sequence). The V gene end was trimmed by 5 bases and the J gene end by 4 bases; junction bases not matched to a gene: 15.

The data derive from a study of tumor-infiltrating lymphocytes in primary liver carcinoma. Study-level background: Tumor stage was T1-T3 N0M0, and tumor size was roughly 4 to 10 cm across.

Study-level findings and limits: Less overlap was seen in tumor-adjacent and tumor-blood pairs than in tumor region pairs.

The genes are TRBV13 and TRBJ2-5; 8 bases line up with TRBD1. This sequence originates from a woman in her twenties or thirties with primary liver carcinoma and hepatitis B virus infection. The sequenced sample was liver tumor tissue from sampling region 3. As to subset: tumor region T3, left-lateral pole. The CDR3 DNA follows: TGTGCCAGCAGCCTAGCCTCATCTTGGACAGGGCGAGAGACCCAGTACTCC. It encodes CASSLASSWTGRETQYS.